This TCR beta chain was captured in a study of beta chain features in type 1 diabetes. On the study more broadly: Age, gender and cell yields were similar between patients and healthy donors.

Every bit of the isolated RNA underwent reverse transcription, so sequencing read expressed TCRB transcripts. Here immunoSEQ multiplex PCR was the method, and the copy in TCRdb shows in-frame clones only, minus some. The sample carries about 740,000 clones, under 15% recorded once. About this clone itself: Its cognate antigen is unknown.

The CDR3 runs to 13 residues. V was pared by 6 bases and J by 3 bases, with 9 bases between. Germline CDR1 reads MNHNY; CDR2 reads SVGAGI (reference sequence). Points from the study as a whole: Type 1 diabetes patients had TCRB CDR3s that were shorter (moderately but significantly so) in all four CD4+ subsets. Within patients, naive, central memory and Treg TCRB repertoires seemed more similar than within healthy donors. Because the template was cDNA, high-expressing cells might be over-represented.

The chain combines TRBV6-6 with TRBJ2-1; D not resolved. The clonotype was recovered from a man between 18 and 29 years old with type 1 diabetes. The sample was naive CD4+ T cells from blood. The DNA for the CDR3 is TGTGCCAGCAGAACAGCAAGCTACAATGAGCAGTTCTTC. Protein sequence: CASRTASYNEQFF.